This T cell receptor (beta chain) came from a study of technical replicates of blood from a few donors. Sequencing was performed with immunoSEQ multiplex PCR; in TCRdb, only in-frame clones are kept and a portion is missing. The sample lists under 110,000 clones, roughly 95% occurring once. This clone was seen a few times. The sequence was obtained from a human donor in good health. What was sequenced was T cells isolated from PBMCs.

CDR3 DNA sequence: TGTGCCAGTAGTATTCCCGGGACAGGGAATGGGCAGCCCCAGCATTTT. Translation: CASSIPGTGNGQPQHF. The V and J genes are TRBV19 and TRBJ1-5; 9 bases map to TRBD1. Unmatched junction bases numbered 10, after V lost 3 bases and J lost 7 bases. The germline CDR1 and CDR2 sequences are LNHDA and SQIVND (reference sequence). This CDR3 spans 16 amino acids.